The present entry profiles one T cell receptor (beta chain) with its context. V gave up 6 bases and J gave up 2 bases; unmatched junction bases: 13. The CDR3 has 17 residues. Germline V lookup: CDR1 SGHRS, CDR2 YFSETQ. Clones were sequenced by immunoSEQ multiplex PCR, and TCRdb holds only the in-frame ones, with some missing. The table has 150,000 to 160,000 clones, 85% to 95% seen once. This sample was included in a study of control samples from healthy donors and cancer patients. Sequenced material: blood. The chain carries TRBV5-1 and TRBJ2-7; TRBD1 matches 11 bases. This sequence was found in a man aged 40-50 years in good health. The CDR3 coding sequence is TGCGCCAGCAATGGACAGGGGGCATCCAACGGGGCCTACGAGCAGTACTTC. Its protein product is CASNGQGASNGAYEQYF.